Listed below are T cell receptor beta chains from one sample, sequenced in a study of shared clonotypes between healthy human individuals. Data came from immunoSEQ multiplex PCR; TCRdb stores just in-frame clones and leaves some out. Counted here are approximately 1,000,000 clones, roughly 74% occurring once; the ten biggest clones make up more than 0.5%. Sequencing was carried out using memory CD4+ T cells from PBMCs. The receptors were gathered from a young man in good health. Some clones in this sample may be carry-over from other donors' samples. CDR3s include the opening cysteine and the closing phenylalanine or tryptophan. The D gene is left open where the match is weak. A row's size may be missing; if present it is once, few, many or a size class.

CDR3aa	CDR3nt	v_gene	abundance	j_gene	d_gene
CASSGRGQGAEGYTF	TGTGCCAGCAGTGGTCGGGGACAGGGGGCCGAGGGCTACACCTTC	TRBV6-6	once	TRBJ1-2	TRBD1
CASSPRTSGYEQYF	TGTGCCAGCAGCCCCAGGACTAGCGGTTACGAGCAGTACTTC	TRBV6-5	NA	TRBJ2-7	TRBD2
CAHQARDEETQYF	TGTGCCCATCAGGCTCGGGATGAGGAGACCCAGTACTTC	TRBV28	NA	TRBJ2-5	NA
CAWMRHQGAMGANVLTF	TGTGCCTGGATGAGGCATCAGGGGGCGATGGGGGCCAACGTCCTGACTTTC	TRBV30	NA	TRBJ2-6	TRBD1
CASSVGAAETQYF	TGTGCCAGCAGCGTAGGTGCTGCAGAGACCCAGTACTTC	TRBV9	NA	TRBJ2-5	NA
CAISGTFKETQYF	TGTGCCATCAGCGGGACTTTTAAAGAGACCCAGTACTTC	TRBV10-3	few	TRBJ2-5	NA
CSVEVSTGQPQHF	TGCAGCGTTGAAGTAAGTACCGGTCAGCCCCAGCATTTT	TRBV29-1	NA	TRBJ1-5	NA
CASSQGGGPDTQYF	TGCGCCAGCAGCCAAGGGGGGGGACCAGATACGCAGTATTTT	TRBV4-3	NA	TRBJ2-3	TRBD2
CASTLGFNEQFF	TGTGCCTCCACTCTAGGCTTCAATGAGCAGTTCTTC	TRBV2	few	TRBJ2-1	NA
CASSPGIAGGGGYTF	TGTGCCAGCAGCCCCGGCATCGCGGGCGGGGGTGGCTACACCTTC	TRBV13	NA	TRBJ1-2	NA
CASSPPRAGGTEAFF	TGTGCCAGCAGCCCCCCCAGGGCGGGAGGCACTGAAGCTTTCTTT	TRBV7-8	once	TRBJ1-1	NA
CASSLNGHSYNEQFF	TGTGCCAGCAGCTTAAACGGACACTCCTACAATGAGCAGTTCTTC	TRBV7-3	few	TRBJ2-1	NA
CASSPPPSSGNTIYF	TGTGCCAGCTCACCACCCCCCAGCTCTGGAAACACCATATATTTT	TRBV18	NA	TRBJ1-3	NA
CASSFWRLAGGETQYF	TGTGCCAGCAGCTTTTGGCGCCTAGCGGGAGGAGAGACCCAGTACTTC	TRBV7-8	NA	TRBJ2-5	TRBD2
CASSLRAGGTGTEAFF	TGTGCCAGCAGTTTAAGGGCAGGGGGCACGGGCACTGAAGCTTTCTTT	TRBV27	many	TRBJ1-1	TRBD1
CASSRVEGEKLFF	TGTGCCAGCAGCCGCGTGGAGGGTGAAAAACTGTTTTTT	TRBV6-5	NA	TRBJ1-4	NA
CASRGHEQFF	TGTGCCAGCAGAGGTCATGAGCAGTTCTTC	TRBV6-5	few	TRBJ2-1	NA
CASSQGDRTEAFF	TGTGCCAGCAGCCAGGGGGACCGGACTGAAGCTTTCTTT	TRBV6-6	NA	TRBJ1-1	TRBD1
CASSQDLGTGGGKNIQYF	TGCGCCAGCAGCCAAGATTTGGGCACAGGGGGCGGCAAAAACATTCAGTACTTC	TRBV4-3	NA	TRBJ2-4	TRBD1
CASSQGGRGGTGELFF	TGTGCCAGCAGCCAGGGGGGCCGGGGTGGTACCGGGGAGCTGTTTTTT	TRBV5-4	few	TRBJ2-2	NA
CASSLPDIYEQYF	TGTGCCAGCAGCTTGCCCGATATCTACGAGCAGTACTTC	TRBV5-6	NA	TRBJ2-7	NA
CASTKGGLDNEKLFF	TGTGCCAGCACCAAAGGCGGGCTGGATAATGAAAAACTGTTTTTT	TRBV6-1	NA	TRBJ1-4	NA
CAWSTRETQYF	TGTGCCTGGAGTACACGTGAGACCCAGTACTTC	TRBV30	NA	TRBJ2-5	NA
CASSQGQNTEAFF	TGTGCCAGCAGCCAAGGACAAAACACTGAAGCTTTCTTT	TRBV5-4	NA	TRBJ1-1	NA
CASRLDRYNEQFF	TGTGCCAGCAGACTGGACAGATACAATGAGCAGTTCTTC	TRBV28	NA	TRBJ2-1	NA
CASRRLAVTGELFF	TGTGCCAGCAGGAGACTAGCTGTGACCGGGGAGCTGTTTTTT	TRBV11-2	NA	TRBJ2-2	TRBD2
CASDSDRNIQYF	TGTGCCAGCGACTCTGACAGAAACATTCAGTACTTC	TRBV7-9	NA	TRBJ2-4	NA
CANSLVVLMGYNEQFF	TGTGCCAACAGCTTAGTTGTGCTGATGGGCTACAATGAGCAGTTCTTC	TRBV7-9	NA	TRBJ2-1	NA
CASSLAGSRTDTQYF	TGCGCCAGCAGCTTGGCAGGGTCCCGCACAGATACGCAGTATTTT	TRBV5-1	NA	TRBJ2-3	NA
CAWSVLRTVGNQPQHF	TGTGCCTGGAGTGTATTGAGGACAGTGGGTAATCAGCCCCAGCATTTT	TRBV30	NA	TRBJ1-5	NA
CASSLAGTAGEKLFF	TGTGCCAGCAGCTTAGCAGGGACAGCAGGAGAAAAACTGTTTTTT	TRBV7-2	NA	TRBJ1-4	TRBD1
CASSLGPGSYEQYF	TGCGCCAGCAGCTTGGGACCGGGCTCCTACGAGCAGTACTTC	TRBV5-1	NA	TRBJ2-7	NA
CASSLEGGSAKTQYF	TGTGCCAGCAGCTTAGAGGGCGGGAGTGCTAAGACCCAGTACTTC	TRBV7-2	once	TRBJ2-5	TRBD2
CASSEGRGEAFF	TGTGCCAGCAGTGAAGGTAGGGGTGAAGCTTTCTTT	TRBV6-1	NA	TRBJ1-1	NA
CASSLDSFATEAFF	TGTGCCAGCAGCCTGGACAGTTTCGCCACTGAAGCTTTCTTT	TRBV11-2	NA	TRBJ1-1	NA
CASSVTGYTEAFF	TGTGCCAGCAGCGTGACAGGATACACTGAAGCTTTCTTT	TRBV2	few	TRBJ1-1	NA
CASSRMTSASYNEQFF	TGTGCCAGCAGCCGCATGACTAGCGCCTCCTACAATGAGCAGTTCTTC	TRBV7-6	once	TRBJ2-1	TRBD2
CAISRTSEREEQFF	TGTGCCATCAGCCGGACTAGCGAACGGGAGGAGCAGTTCTTC	TRBV10-3	NA	TRBJ2-1	TRBD2
CASSPGGGQPQHF	TGTGCCAGCAGTCCGGGTGGGGGTCAGCCCCAGCATTTT	TRBV28	NA	TRBJ1-5	NA